Detailed here is one T cell receptor beta chain. Participants spanned ages about 18 to 95 years and resided in 20 to 30 US areas. Donors were grouped by their self-reported clinical history. The sample originates from a study of blood T cell repertoires in COVID-19. Whole-study context: The cDNA or gDNA used as material had been derived from T cells, B-cell-depleted T cells, or PBMCs.

Trimming removed 3 bases at V and 3 bases at J, with 12 bases between. The CDR3 runs 13 residues. The germline gives CDR1 GTSNPN, CDR2 SVGIG (reference sequence). Method: immunoSEQ multiplex PCR; TCRdb's copy keeps in-frame clones and lacks some. Seen here are approximately 250,000 clones, approximately 85% observed once, and the top ten hold about 8.2%. This receptor was taken from a woman aged 45-65 years with acute COVID-19. The specimen sequenced was PBMCs or T cells enriched from blood (not recorded which). V and J are TRBV30 and TRBJ2-7; D is uncertain. CDR3 in amino acids: CAWSRPQLYEQYF. CDR3 DNA: TGTGCCTGGAGCCGCCCACAGCTCTACGAGCAGTACTTC.